The T cell receptor beta chain under discussion was sequenced for a study of T cells in Graves' hyperthyroidism and ophthalmopathy. General study points: Blood held most thyroid clonotypes expanded above 0.001 frequency.

Any patient presenting with uncontrolled infection, other autoimmune disease, pregnancy or lactation was left out. Based on clinical symptoms, serum thyroxine and TRAb, thyroid ultrasound and orbital computed tomography, diagnoses were reached. RNA transcripts were the template for amplifying TCR beta CDR3 regions. The HTBI primer set drove a first-round RT-PCR of the TCR CDR3. One entry per CDR3 protein results from TCRdb running MiXCR on the multiplex PCR reads. The sample has 500,000 or so distinct CDR3 sequences, roughly 17% seen once. This clonotype was seen only a few times. Its antigen is not known. The sequenced sample consisted of blood. The source of this sequence is a woman under 30 with Graves' ophthalmopathy.

The CDR3 here is CSASTGFYGYTF. The CDR3 DNA sequence: TGCAGTGCGTCCACAGGGTTCTATGGCTACACCTTC. The J gene is TRBJ1-2, the V gene TRBV20-1; maybe TRBD1 (6 bases). Germline loops: CDR1 DFQATT, CDR2 SNEGSKA (reference sequence). CDR3 size: 12 residues. V shed 6 bases and J shed 4 bases, with 12 bases lying between them.